This T cell receptor (beta chain) is drawn from a study of blood T cells in healthy people across ages. Study-wide points: Diversity figures derived from one million T cells were judged to underestimate the true value.

Then a second PCR, running about 6 to 12 cycles, was carried out with a sample-barcoded 5' primer and a J-beta primer mix. A template-switch adaptor containing 12 random nucleotides labeled each cDNA molecule. A single record per CDR3 protein comes from TCRdb applying MiXCR to the 5' RACE reads. Among about 1.8 million distinct CDR3 sequences, around half were seen once, and the ten largest hold roughly 2.1%. Concerning this clonotype: Its specificity is unknown.

The clonotype originates from a woman aged 40-49 years in good health. Sequenced: blood.

CDR3 sequence (DNA): TGTGCCACCTCCCAACAGGGGAACAATGAGCAGTTCTTC. The encoded protein is CATSQQGNNEQFF. The V call is TRBV18, the J call TRBJ2-1; 7 positions match TRBD1. Germline loops: CDR1 KGHSH, CDR2 LQKENI. V was pared by 10 bases and J by 5 bases, with 8 bases of the junction left unmatched. The CDR3 sequence is 13 residues long.